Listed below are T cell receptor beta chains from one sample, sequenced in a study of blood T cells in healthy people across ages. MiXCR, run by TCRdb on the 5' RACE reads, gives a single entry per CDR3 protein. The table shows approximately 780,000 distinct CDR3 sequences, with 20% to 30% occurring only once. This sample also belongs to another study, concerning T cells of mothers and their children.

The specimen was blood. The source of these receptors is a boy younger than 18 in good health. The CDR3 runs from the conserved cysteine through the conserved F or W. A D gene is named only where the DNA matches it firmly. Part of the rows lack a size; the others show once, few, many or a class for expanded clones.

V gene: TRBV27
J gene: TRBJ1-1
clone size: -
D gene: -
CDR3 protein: CASSNGNTEAFF
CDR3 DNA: TGTGCCAGCAGCAACGGCAACACTGAAGCTTTCTTT

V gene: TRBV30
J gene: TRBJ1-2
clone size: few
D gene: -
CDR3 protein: CAWSNEGVGSGYTF
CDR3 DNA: TGTGCCTGGAGTAACGAGGGGGTCGGCTCCGGCTACACCTTC

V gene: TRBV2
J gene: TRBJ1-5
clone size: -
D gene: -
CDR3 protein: CASSKRDQQPQHF
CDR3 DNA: TGTGCCAGCAGTAAAAGGGATCAACAGCCCCAGCATTTT

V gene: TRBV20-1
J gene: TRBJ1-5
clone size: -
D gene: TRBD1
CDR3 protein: CSARAPTGDSNQPQHF
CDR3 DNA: TGCAGTGCTAGAGCCCCGACAGGGGACAGCAATCAGCCCCAGCACTTT

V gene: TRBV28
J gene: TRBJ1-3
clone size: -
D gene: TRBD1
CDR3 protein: CASTAPGQGKGNTIYF
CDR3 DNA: TGTGCCAGCACCGCTCCGGGACAGGGGAAAGGAAACACCATATATTTT

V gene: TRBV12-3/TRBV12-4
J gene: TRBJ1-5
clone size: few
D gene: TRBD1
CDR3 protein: CASSQTGFSNQPQHF
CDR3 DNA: TGTGCCAGCAGCCAGACAGGGTTCAGCAATCAGCCCCAGCATTTT

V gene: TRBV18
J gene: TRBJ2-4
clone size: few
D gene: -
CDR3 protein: CASSPGRTGRVDIQYF
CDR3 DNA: TGTGCCAGCTCACCAGGGCGGACAGGGAGGGTGGACATTCAGTACTTC

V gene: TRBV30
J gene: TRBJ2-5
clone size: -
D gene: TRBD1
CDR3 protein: CAWSVVTGRNQYF
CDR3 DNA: TGTGCCTGGAGTGTCGTGACAGGGCGTAATCAGTACTTC

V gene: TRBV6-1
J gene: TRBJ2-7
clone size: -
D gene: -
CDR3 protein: CASIVAGSSYEQYF
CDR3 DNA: TGTGCCAGCATTGTGGCAGGTTCCTCCTACGAGCAGTACTTC

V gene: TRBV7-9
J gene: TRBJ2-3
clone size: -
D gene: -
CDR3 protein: CASSLVVADTQYF
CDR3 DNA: TGTGCCAGCAGCTTAGTGGTCGCAGATACGCAGTATTTT

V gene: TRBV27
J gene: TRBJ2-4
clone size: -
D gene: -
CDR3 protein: CARGGLAKNIQYF
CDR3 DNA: TGTGCCAGGGGGGGGCTAGCCAAAAACATTCAGTACTTC

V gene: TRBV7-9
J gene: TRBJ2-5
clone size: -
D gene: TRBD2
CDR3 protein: CASTIRLAGQETQYF
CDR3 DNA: TGTGCCAGCACCATACGACTAGCGGGGCAGGAGACCCAGTACTTC

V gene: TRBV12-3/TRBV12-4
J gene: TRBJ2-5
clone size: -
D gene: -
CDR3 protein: CASSLRRGGTGETQYF
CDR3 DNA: TGTGCCAGCAGTTTGAGGAGGGGAGGAACAGGAGAGACCCAGTACTTC

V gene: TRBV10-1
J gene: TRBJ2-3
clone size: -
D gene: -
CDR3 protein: CASSELPEGTDTQYF
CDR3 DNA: TGCGCCAGCAGTGAGCTCCCTGAGGGAACAGATACGCAGTATTTT

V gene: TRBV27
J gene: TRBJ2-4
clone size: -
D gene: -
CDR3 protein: CASSSAQAGNIQYF
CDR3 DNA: TGTGCCAGCAGTTCAGCACAGGCAGGAAACATTCAGTACTTC